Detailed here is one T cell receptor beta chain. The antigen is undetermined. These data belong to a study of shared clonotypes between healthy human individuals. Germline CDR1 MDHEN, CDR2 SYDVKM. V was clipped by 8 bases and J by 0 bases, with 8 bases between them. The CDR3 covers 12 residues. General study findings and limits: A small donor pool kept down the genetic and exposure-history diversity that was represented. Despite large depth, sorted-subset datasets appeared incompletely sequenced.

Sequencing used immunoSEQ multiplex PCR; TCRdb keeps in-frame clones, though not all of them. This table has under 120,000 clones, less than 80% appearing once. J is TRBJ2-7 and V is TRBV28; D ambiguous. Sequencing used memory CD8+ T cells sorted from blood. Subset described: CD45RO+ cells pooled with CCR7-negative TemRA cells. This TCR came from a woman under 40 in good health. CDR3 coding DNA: TGTGCCAGCTGTAGCCGCTCCTACGAGCAGTACTTC. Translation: CASCSRSYEQYF.